These 4 T cell receptor beta chains were sequenced from one sample in a study of cytomegalovirus exposure and HLA in healthy donors. This PCR relied on a set of 60 Vbeta primers and 13 Jbeta primers. Sequencing was performed with immunoSEQ multiplex PCR; in TCRdb, only in-frame clones are kept and a portion is missing. The sample yields approximately 160,000 clones, roughly 80% seen once. Source material: PBMCs. The receptor source for this set is a male donor in good health and CMV-seronegative.

A single count supports this clone. This sequence joins TRBV5-1 and TRBJ2-3, with D maybe TRBD1 (6 bases). The CDR3 covers 14 residues. Germline V lookup: CDR1 SGHRS, CDR2 YFSETQ. With 0 bases removed from V and 4 bases from J, the gap between germline ends came to 9 bases. The CDR3 here is CASSLGQAADTQYF. DNA for the CDR3: TGCGCCAGCAGCTTGGGACAGGCTGCAGATACGCAGTATTTT.

This rearrangement joins TRBV27 to TRBJ1-1, with D possibly being TRBD1 (6 bases). This CDR3 region has 15 residues. Germline V CDR1 and CDR2: MNHEY, SMNVEV (reference sequence). Trimming removed 6 bases at V and 1 base at J, with 15 bases between. Here the CDR3 reads CASSPRGGGNTEAFF. CDR3 nucleotides: TGTGCCAGCAGCCCGAGGGGGGGTGGGAACACTGAAGCTTTCTTT.

This chain joins TRBV6-5 and TRBJ1-6; D call uncertain. Germline values: CDR1 MNHEY, CDR2 SVGAGI. The CDR3 consists of 13 residues. The V end lost 4 bases, the J end lost 6 bases, and 7 bases lay between the germline ends. The CDR3 DNA is TGTGCCAGCAGTTTGAGGATTAATTCACCCCTCCACTTT. Translation: CASSLRINSPLHF.

V and J are TRBV4-1 and TRBJ2-7, with D hard to call. The V end lost 0 bases, the J end lost 3 bases, and 6 bases lay between the germline ends. The CDR3 consists of 13 residues. Germline CDR1 and CDR2: MGHRA and YSYEKL. The CDR3 is CASSQDFSYEQYF. DNA of the CDR3: TGCGCCAGCAGCCAAGATTTCAGCTACGAGCAGTACTTC.